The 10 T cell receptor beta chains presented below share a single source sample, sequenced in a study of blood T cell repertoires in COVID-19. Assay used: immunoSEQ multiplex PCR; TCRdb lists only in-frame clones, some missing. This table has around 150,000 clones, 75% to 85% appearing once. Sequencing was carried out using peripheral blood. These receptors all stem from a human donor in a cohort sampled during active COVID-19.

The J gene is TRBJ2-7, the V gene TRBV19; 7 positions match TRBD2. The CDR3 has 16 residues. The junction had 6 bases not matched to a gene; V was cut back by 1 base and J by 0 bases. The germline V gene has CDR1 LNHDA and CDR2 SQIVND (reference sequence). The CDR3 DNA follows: TGTGCCAGTAGTATAGCCAGCGGGGCTCTCTCCTACGAGCAGTACTTC. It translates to CASSIASGALSYEQYF.

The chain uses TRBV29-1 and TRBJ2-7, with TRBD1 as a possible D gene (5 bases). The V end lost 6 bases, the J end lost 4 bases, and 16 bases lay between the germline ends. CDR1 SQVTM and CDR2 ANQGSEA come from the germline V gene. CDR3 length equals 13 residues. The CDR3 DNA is TGCAGCGTCCCTGGGGCGACGGAGTACGAGCAGTACTTC. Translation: CSVPGATEYEQYF.

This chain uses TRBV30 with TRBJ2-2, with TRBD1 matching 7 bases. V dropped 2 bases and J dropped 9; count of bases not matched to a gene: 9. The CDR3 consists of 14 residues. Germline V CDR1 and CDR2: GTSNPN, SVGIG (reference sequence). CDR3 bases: TGTGCCTGGAGTACCGGGACAGTAGGACGGGAGCTGTTTTTT. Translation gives CAWSTGTVGRELFF.

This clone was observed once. The CDR3 DNA sequence: TGTGCCAGCTCACCGGGAGAGACAGGGACCCAAGAGACCCAGTACTTC. This gives the protein CASSPGETGTQETQYF. J is TRBJ2-5 and V is TRBV18; 7 nucleotides match TRBD1. CDR1 is KGHSH and CDR2 is LQKENI in the germline V gene. The CDR3 runs to 16 residues. V gave up 3 bases and J gave up 1 base; unmatched junction bases: 8. Drawing the rest from reference TRBV18 and TRBJ2-5, the complete variable domain is NAGVMQNPRHLVRRRGQEARLRCSPMKGHSHVYWYRQLPEEGLKFMVYLQKENIIDESGMPKERFSAEFPKEGPSILRIQQVVRGDSAAYFCASSPGETGTQETQYFGPGTRLLVL.

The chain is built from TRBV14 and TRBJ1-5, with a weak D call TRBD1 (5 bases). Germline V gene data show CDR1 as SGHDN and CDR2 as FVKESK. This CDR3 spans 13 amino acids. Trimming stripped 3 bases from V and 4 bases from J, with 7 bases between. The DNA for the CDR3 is TGTGCCAGCAGCCAGGAGGGGAATCAGCCCCAGCATTTT. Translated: CASSQEGNQPQHF.

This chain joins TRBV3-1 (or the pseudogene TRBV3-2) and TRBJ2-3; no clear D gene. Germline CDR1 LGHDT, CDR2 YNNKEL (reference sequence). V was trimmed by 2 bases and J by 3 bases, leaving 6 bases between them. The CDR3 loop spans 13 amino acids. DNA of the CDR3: TGTGCCAGCAGCCAACCCCCTACAGATACGCAGTATTTT. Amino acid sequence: CASSQPPTDTQYF.

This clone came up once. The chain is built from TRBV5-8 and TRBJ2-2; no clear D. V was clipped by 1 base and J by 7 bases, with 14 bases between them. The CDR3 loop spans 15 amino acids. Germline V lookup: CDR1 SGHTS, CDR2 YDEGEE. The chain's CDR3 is CASSLTTLRIGELFF. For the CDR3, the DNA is TGTGCCAGCAGCTTGACTACCCTTAGGATCGGGGAGCTGTTTTTT.

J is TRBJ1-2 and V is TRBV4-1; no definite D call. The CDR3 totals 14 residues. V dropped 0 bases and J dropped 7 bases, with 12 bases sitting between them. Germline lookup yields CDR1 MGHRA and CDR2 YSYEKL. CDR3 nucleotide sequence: TGCGCCAGCAGCCAAGATCCAACGAGGCCTGGCTACACCTTC. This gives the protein CASSQDPTRPGYTF.

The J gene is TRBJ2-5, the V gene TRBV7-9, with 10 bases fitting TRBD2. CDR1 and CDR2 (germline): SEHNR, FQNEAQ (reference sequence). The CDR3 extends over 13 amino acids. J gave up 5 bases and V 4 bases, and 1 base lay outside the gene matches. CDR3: CASSSSGSETQYF. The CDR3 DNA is TGTGCCAGCAGCTCTAGCGGGAGCGAGACCCAGTACTTC.

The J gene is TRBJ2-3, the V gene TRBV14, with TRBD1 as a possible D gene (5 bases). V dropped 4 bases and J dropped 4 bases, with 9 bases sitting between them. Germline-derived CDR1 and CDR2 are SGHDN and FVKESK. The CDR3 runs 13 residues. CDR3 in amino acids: CASSRWGSDTQYF. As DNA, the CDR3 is TGTGCCAGCAGCCGCTGGGGCTCAGATACGCAGTATTTT.